One sample yielded the 21 T cell receptor beta chains listed below, sequenced in a study of T cell repertoires in cytomegalovirus infection. TCRdb itself ran the reads through MiXCR, one entry per CDR3 protein. The sample has more than 350,000 distinct CDR3 sequences; approximately 31% are singletons. The sample was PBMCs. These receptors originate from a human donor in good health (CMV status not recorded). Some clones in this sample may be carry-over from other donors' samples.

The chain links TRBV20-1 to TRBJ1-2; D perhaps matches TRBD1 (5 bases). The germline V gene has CDR1 DFQATT and CDR2 SNEGSKA (reference sequence). This CDR3 contains 17 residues. Trimming took off 0 bases at V and 4 bases at J, with 21 bases between the two ends. The DNA for the CDR3 is TGCAGTGCTAGAGATCTTAGGGGCGCAAGTATGAGCTATGGCTACACCTTC. Translating gives CSARDLRGASMSYGYTF.

This chain uses TRBV19 with TRBJ1-5; weak D call: TRBD1 (6 bases). The CDR3 is 18 amino acids. Germline CDR1 is LNHDA and CDR2 is SQIVND (reference sequence). Trimming left V 5 bases short and J 3 bases short, with 23 bases between. The CDR3 protein is CASSLDRESYSANQPQHF. The CDR3 nucleotides are TGTGCCAGTAGTCTGGACAGAGAGAGCTATAGTGCCAATCAGCCCCAGCATTTT.

This clonotype was detected only a few times. This chain joins TRBV6-2 or TRBV6-3 and TRBJ2-5, with 13 bases lining up with TRBD2. The CDR3 sequence is 16 residues long. The germline gives CDR1 MNHEY, CDR2 SVGEGT. Unmatched junction bases numbered 3, after V lost 5 bases and J lost 0 bases. The CDR3 DNA is TGTGCCAGCAGTGCACTAGCGGGGGGGTACCAAGAGACCCAGTACTTC. It translates to CASSALAGGYQETQYF.

This clonotype has just one count. V gene TRBV19 combines with J gene TRBJ2-2; D possibly corresponds to TRBD2 (6 bases). From germline, CDR1 is LNHDA and CDR2 SQIVND (reference sequence). Trimming shortened V by 7 bases and J by 7 bases, and 22 bases separated the two germline ends. CDR3 size: 16 residues. The CDR3 loop is CASTPAGHPGGGELFF. DNA of the CDR3: TGTGCCAGTACCCCCGCGGGGCACCCCGGGGGCGGGGAGCTGTTTTTT.

The genes are TRBV6-5 and TRBJ1-2; D is unresolved. Germline-derived CDR1 and CDR2 are MNHEY and SVGAGI. Trimming left V 2 bases short and J 0 bases short, with 7 bases between. The CDR3 loop spans 14 amino acids. This CDR3 reads CASSYASTNYGYTF. DNA of the CDR3: TGTGCCAGCAGTTACGCCAGTACTAACTATGGCTACACCTTC.

This clonotype occurred many times. This chain joins TRBV7-8 and TRBJ1-4; D perhaps matches TRBD1 (5 bases). CDR1 and CDR2 from the germline V gene are SGHVS and FQNEAQ. There are 14 residues in the CDR3. V lost 10 bases, J lost 5 bases, and 17 bases lay in between. CDR3 region: CATGTEETNEKLFF. Here the CDR3 DNA reads TGTGCCACCGGGACGGAGGAAACCAATGAAAAACTGTTTTTT.

This clonotype was counted only a few times. The rearrangement links TRBV12-3 or TRBV12-4 to TRBJ1-4, with no clear D. This CDR3 has 17 amino acids. The ends were cut back, 3 bases at V and 3 bases at J, with 17 bases in the middle. CDR3 residues: CASSFYLGGSSNEKLFF. For the CDR3, the DNA is TGTGCCAGCAGTTTTTACTTGGGAGGCTCGTCTAATGAAAAACTGTTTTTT.

This clonotype was observed a handful of times. The CDR3 DNA reads TGCAGCGTTGATTCGGAGGGGCTTGGCTACACCTTC. It specifies CSVDSEGLGYTF. The V and J genes are TRBV29-1 and TRBJ1-2; a possible D gene is TRBD1 (5 bases). V lost 3 bases, J lost 7 bases, and 12 bases lay in between. Germline V gene sequence: CDR1 SQVTM, CDR2 ANQGSEA. The CDR3 has 12 amino acids.

This chain uses TRBV20-1 with TRBJ2-3; D uncertain. V lost 0 bases, J lost 9 bases, and 13 bases lay in between. Germline V CDR1 and CDR2: DFQATT, SNEGSKA (reference sequence). The CDR3 covers 13 residues. CDR3 DNA sequence: TGCAGTGCTAGAGATCCCGACGAGGCGACGCAGTATTTT. Its translation: CSARDPDEATQYF.

V is TRBV20-1 and J is TRBJ1-1; possible D gene TRBD1, 5 bases. The length of the CDR3 is 16 residues. Germline V lookup: CDR1 DFQATT, CDR2 SNEGSKA (reference sequence). V lost 0 bases and J lost 2, with 16 bases in between. The CDR3 DNA sequence: TGCAGTGCTAGAGATGGGTGGGACGCCCTCAACACTGAAGCTTTCTTT. Protein sequence: CSARDGWDALNTEAFF.

This clonotype was counted many times. The chain carries TRBV27 and TRBJ2-7, with 8 bases that match TRBD2. The CDR3 has 14 amino acids. Germline CDR1 reads MNHEY; CDR2 reads SMNVEV (reference sequence). V shed 6 bases and J 4 bases; nucleotides not matched to a gene: 8. In DNA form, the CDR3 reads TGTGCCAGCAGCTCTAGCGGGTTAGAGTACGAGCAGTACTTC. Translation: CASSSSGLEYEQYF.

This clonotype appeared a few times. The gene calls are TRBV6-6 and TRBJ2-7, with D hard to call. CDR3 size: 16 residues. CDR1 is MNHNY, CDR2 SVGAGI, per germline (reference sequence). With 3 bases removed from V and 0 bases from J, the gap between germline ends came to 15 bases. The CDR3 sequence: CASSYLGPPNSYEQYF. Here the CDR3 DNA reads TGTGCCAGCAGTTATTTGGGTCCGCCAAACTCCTACGAGCAGTACTTC.

This rearrangement joins TRBV7-6 to TRBJ2-5; D gene ambiguous. Germline V gives CDR1 SGHVS, CDR2 FNYEAQ. V lost 5 bases, J lost 1 base, and 17 bases lay in between. This CDR3 comprises 16 residues. This chain's CDR3 is CASSPSFIGVQETQYF. The CDR3 nucleotides are TGTGCCAGCAGCCCCAGCTTCATTGGAGTCCAAGAGACCCAGTACTTC.

This clonotype was seen just once. A much larger clonotype is one base distant, so this may be a read error. The chain joins TRBV7-2 to TRBJ2-7, with 9 bases lining up with TRBD2. After removal of 6 bases from V and 9 bases from J, the junction contained 9 bases not matched to a gene. There are 13 residues in the CDR3. The germline V gene encodes CDR1 SGHTA and CDR2 FQGNSA. This CDR3 reads CASRHGTSNRQYF. For the CDR3, the DNA is TGTGCCAGCAGACACGGGACTAGCAACCGGCAGTACTTC.

The chain has TRBV11-2 and TRBJ1-4; unclear D gene. Trimming cost V 2 bases and J 8 bases, with 18 bases left between them. The CDR3 extends over 16 amino acids. Germline V gene data show CDR1 as SGHAT and CDR2 as FQNNGV. CDR3 in DNA: TGTGCCAGCAGCTTAAAACAGATAGGGCGTTGGGAAAAACTGTTTTTT. Translated, it gives CASSLKQIGRWEKLFF.

This chain joins TRBV30 and TRBJ2-3, with unresolved D. The V end lost 0 bases, the J end lost 2 bases, and 15 bases lay between the germline ends. CDR1 and CDR2 (germline): GTSNPN, SVGIG (reference sequence). This CDR3 has 16 amino acids. CDR3 sequence: CAWSVYLGTNTDTQYF. The CDR3 coding sequence is TGTGCCTGGAGTGTATACCTCGGAACAAACACAGATACGCAGTATTTT.

This clonotype came up a few times. The chain recombines TRBV7-2 with TRBJ2-5, with D perhaps matching TRBD2 (5 bases). CDR1 SGHTA and CDR2 FQGNSA come from the germline V gene. The CDR3 is made up of 17 amino acids. Between the trimmed V and J ends, which lost 7 bases and 1 base, there was a span of 22 bases. In nucleotides, the CDR3 is TGTGCCAGCACCAAAGTAGCGAGAGGGCCCATCCAAGAGACCCAGTACTTC. Its translation is CASTKVARGPIQETQYF. Drawing the rest from reference TRBV7-2 and TRBJ2-5, the complete variable domain is GAGVSQSPSNKVTEKGKDVELRCDPISGHTALYWYRQSLGQGLEFLIYFQGNSAPDKSGLPSDRFSAERTGGSVSTLTIQRTQQEDSAVYLCASTKVARGPIQETQYFGPGTRLLVL.

The J gene is TRBJ2-2, the V gene TRBV25-1; 9 bases align to TRBD1. V lost 1 base to trimming and J lost 10 bases; unmatched junction nucleotides: 10. This CDR3 has 16 amino acids. Germline CDR1 reads MGHDK; CDR2 reads SYGVNS. The CDR3 nucleotides are TGTGCCAGCAGTGAATCGGGGACAGGGATCAACGAGGAGCTGTTTTTT. Encoded protein: CASSESGTGINEELFF.

This clonotype appeared many times. The chain employs TRBV12-3 or TRBV12-4 and TRBJ1-1, with D perhaps TRBD1 (5 bases). V shed 3 bases and J shed 5 bases, with 10 bases lying between them. CDR3 length: 13 residues. CDR3 nucleotides: TGTGCCAGCAGTTTGAGGGGTAAGACTGAAGCTTTCTTT. Encoded protein: CASSLRGKTEAFF.

This clonotype was detected many times. J is TRBJ1-2 and V is TRBV19, with TRBD1 as a possible D gene (5 bases). Trimming shortened V by 5 bases and J by 10 bases, and 17 bases separated the two germline ends. The CDR3 totals 13 residues. Germline CDR1 is LNHDA and CDR2 is SQIVND (reference sequence). CDR3 in amino acids: CASSLRGLNPYTF. In nucleotides, the CDR3 is TGTGCCAGTAGTCTCCGGGGGTTAAACCCCTACACCTTC.

V is TRBV19 and J is TRBJ1-3; weak D call: TRBD1 (5 bases). The CDR3 has 21 amino acids. V lost 7 bases and J lost 5, with 36 bases in between. Germline CDR1 and CDR2: LNHDA and SQIVND (reference sequence). DNA for the CDR3: TGTGCCAGTACCCTAACCGCGGGGGGGTCCACCGGCCTAAACCTCCGAAACACCATATATTTT. Amino acid sequence: CASTLTAGGSTGLNLRNTIYF. The entire variable domain, with the rest obtained from reference TRBV19 and TRBJ1-3, is as follows: DGGITQSPKYLFRKEGQNVTLSCEQNLNHDAMYWYRQDPGQGLRLIYYSQIVNDFQKGDIAEGYSVSREKKESFPLTVTSAQKNPTAFYLCASTLTAGGSTGLNLRNTIYFGEGSWLTVV.